One sample yielded the 17 T cell receptor beta chains listed below, sequenced in a study of blood T cell repertoires in COVID-19. The repertoire was sequenced with immunoSEQ multiplex PCR; TCRdb's copy has only in-frame clones and lacks some. The sample carries nearly 350,000 clones, approximately 91% recorded once. The specimen was peripheral blood. The source is an older woman with COVID-19, enrolled during active disease.

The genes are TRBV27 and TRBJ2-2; D is perhaps TRBD1 (6 bases). The CDR3 covers 15 residues. CDR1 and CDR2 from the germline V gene are MNHEY and SMNVEV (reference sequence). Trimming pared 2 bases from V and 7 bases from J, leaving 14 bases between. The DNA for the CDR3 is TGTGCCAGCAGTTTAGCCCTTGGACAGTACGGGGAGCTGTTTTTT. It is translated as CASSLALGQYGELFF.

Points on this clone: Within the sample, other DNA sequences also encode this same CDR3. The chain links TRBV13 to TRBJ2-7; 9 bases map to TRBD1. Germline-derived CDR1 and CDR2 are PRHDT and FYEKMQ (reference sequence). CDR3 length: 15 residues. After removal of 2 bases from V and 4 bases from J, the junction contained 6 bases not matched to a gene. This CDR3 reads CASSLSGTGSYEQYF. In DNA, the CDR3 is TGTGCCAGCAGCTTATCCGGGACAGGGTCATACGAGCAGTACTTC.

The chain employs TRBV7-9 and TRBJ2-2; D is unclear. This CDR3 is built from 12 residues. Germline V gives CDR1 SEHNR, CDR2 FQNEAQ (reference sequence). With 2 bases removed from V and 7 bases from J, the gap between germline ends came to 5 bases. The CDR3 DNA sequence: TGTGCCAGCAGCTTATTCGTCGGGGAGCTGTTTTTT. It encodes CASSLFVGELFF.

V usage is TRBV19 and J usage is TRBJ1-4; tentative D call: TRBD1 (5 bases). This CDR3 region has 14 residues. Trimming cost V 3 bases and J 4 bases, with 9 bases left between them. CDR1 is LNHDA, CDR2 SQIVND, per germline (reference sequence). The CDR3 nucleotides read TGTGCCAGTAGTATGGGGCAGTTTAATGAAAAACTGTTTTTT. This gives the protein CASSMGQFNEKLFF.

This clone was observed a few times. Different DNA sequences within this sample yield the same CDR3. This chain uses TRBV28 with TRBJ2-2, with 9 bases matching TRBD1. The J segment lost 6 bases and the V segment lost 4 bases, leaving 6 bases of the junction unmatched. Germline V lookup: CDR1 MDHEN, CDR2 SYDVKM. This CDR3 spans 15 amino acids. CDR3 DNA: TGTGCCAGCAGTTCAGGACAGGGGTGGGCCGGGGAGCTGTTTTTT. This gives the protein CASSSGQGWAGELFF.

J is TRBJ2-7 and V is TRBV28, with 8 bases identical to TRBD1. V gave up 5 bases and J gave up 3 bases; unmatched junction bases: 6. Germline V lookup: CDR1 MDHEN, CDR2 SYDVKM. CDR3 size: 14 residues. This chain's CDR3 is CASSLTGALYEQYF. In DNA, the CDR3 is TGTGCCAGCAGTCTGACAGGGGCCCTCTACGAGCAGTACTTC.

The chain has TRBV27 and TRBJ2-7; 8 positions agree with TRBD2. The V gene's germline CDR1 is MNHEY and CDR2 SMNVEV (reference sequence). This CDR3 contains 13 residues. Trimming cost V 3 bases and J 7 bases; bases outside gene matches: 5. CDR3 amino acids: CASSFSSGGEQYF. The CDR3 DNA reads TGTGCCAGCAGTTTTTCCTCGGGGGGGGAGCAGTACTTC.

This chain links TRBV24-1 with TRBJ1-6, with TRBD1 as a possible D gene (6 bases). CDR3 length: 13 residues. With 8 bases removed from V and 10 bases from J, the gap between germline ends came to 14 bases. The germline V gene has CDR1 KGHDR and CDR2 SFDVKD. The CDR3 nucleotides are TGTGCCACCAACCTACGGGGGGCATCACCCCTCCACTTT. It yields the protein CATNLRGASPLHF.

This clone was recorded only once. The chain links TRBV5-1 to TRBJ2-2; 10 bases are a match to TRBD1. The CDR3 contains 15 residues. J lost 5 bases, V lost 2 bases, and 3 bases had no gene match. Germline CDR1 reads SGHRS; CDR2 reads YFSETQ. CDR3 bases: TGCGCCAGCAGCTTCGGGACAGGGGAGACCGGGGAGCTGTTTTTT. Its protein product is CASSFGTGETGELFF.

This chain connects TRBV13 to TRBJ2-4; D call uncertain. Trimming removed 2 bases at V and 3 bases at J, with 5 bases between. The CDR3 consists of 13 residues. CDR1 and CDR2 (germline): PRHDT, FYEKMQ (reference sequence). CDR3 loop: CASSLSGKNIQYF. In DNA, the CDR3 is TGTGCCAGCAGCTTATCGGGCAAAAACATTCAGTACTTC.

This clone has only one observation. The V gene is TRBV18, the J gene TRBJ1-4; unclear D gene. With 2 bases removed from V and 5 bases from J, the gap between germline ends came to 15 bases. Germline CDR1 KGHSH, CDR2 LQKENI. CDR3 length equals 16 residues. As DNA, the CDR3 is TGTGCCAGCTCACCAGGTTCGGAGCTGGTGAATGAAAAACTGTTTTTT. It translates to CASSPGSELVNEKLFF.

The V gene is TRBV5-1, the J gene TRBJ2-2, with D possibly TRBD2 on 5 matching bases. V was pared by 4 bases and J by 5 bases, with 12 bases between. The CDR3 spans 14 residues. The germline gives CDR1 SGHRS, CDR2 YFSETQ. This CDR3 reads CASSREPRTGELFF. DNA for the CDR3: TGCGCCAGCAGCCGGGAACCGAGGACCGGGGAGCTGTTTTTT.

This sequence joins TRBV2 and TRBJ2-2; the D is unclear. The germline V gene has CDR1 SNHLY and CDR2 FYNNEI. This CDR3 region has 14 residues. V was trimmed by 2 bases and J by 3 bases, leaving 7 bases between them. DNA for the CDR3: TGTGCCAGCAGTGAACTCCCTTACACCGGGGAGCTGTTTTTT. The encoded protein is CASSELPYTGELFF.

CDR3 residues: CASSSPGGKVTEAFF. The DNA for the CDR3 is TGTGCCAGCAGCTCTCCAGGGGGCAAGGTCACTGAAGCTTTCTTT. V gene TRBV7-9 combines with J gene TRBJ1-1; TRBD1 matches at 8 bases. From germline, CDR1 is SEHNR and CDR2 FQNEAQ (reference sequence). The CDR3 totals 15 residues. J lost 4 bases, V lost 4 bases, and 8 bases had no gene match.

The CDR3 spells CASSYSTSRYNEQFF. CDR3 bases: TGTGCCAGCAGTTACTCGACTAGCAGGTATAATGAGCAGTTCTTC. This sequence joins TRBV6-6 and TRBJ2-1; 7 bases match TRBD2. Unmatched junction bases numbered 6, after V lost 0 bases and J lost 7 bases. In germline, CDR1 is MNHNY, CDR2 SVGAGI (reference sequence). This CDR3 is built from 15 residues.

CDR3 amino acids: CASSRAGTGANEQYF. DNA for the CDR3: TGTGCCAGCAGCCGTGCCGGGACAGGGGCCAACGAGCAGTACTTC. This chain joins TRBV5-4 and TRBJ2-7; 10 bases fit TRBD1. Per the germline V gene, CDR1 is SGHNT and CDR2 is YYREEE (reference sequence). The J segment lost 5 bases and the V segment lost 4 bases, leaving 9 bases of the junction unmatched. The CDR3 covers 15 residues.

CDR3 loop: CASSSGQNYGYTF. CDR3 sequence (DNA): TGTGCCAGCAGTTCTGGACAGAACTATGGCTACACCTTC. This chain uses TRBV28 with TRBJ1-2; weak D call: TRBD1 (6 bases). The CDR3 sequence is 13 residues long. CDR1 MDHEN and CDR2 SYDVKM come from the germline V gene. V dropped 4 bases and J dropped 2 bases, with 8 bases sitting between them.